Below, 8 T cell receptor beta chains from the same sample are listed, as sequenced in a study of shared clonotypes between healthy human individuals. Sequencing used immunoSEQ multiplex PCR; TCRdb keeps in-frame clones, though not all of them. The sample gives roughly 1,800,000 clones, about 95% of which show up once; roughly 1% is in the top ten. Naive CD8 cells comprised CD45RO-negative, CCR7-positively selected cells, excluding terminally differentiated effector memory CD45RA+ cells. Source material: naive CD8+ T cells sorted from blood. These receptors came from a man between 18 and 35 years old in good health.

The CDR3: CASSVRDRNTEAFF. In DNA, the CDR3 is TGTGCCAGCAGCGTAAGGGATCGGAACACTGAAGCTTTCTTT. The chain couples TRBV9 to TRBJ1-1; D ambiguous. V gave up 1 base and J gave up 1 base, with 8 bases separating them. The CDR3 runs to 14 residues. In germline, CDR1 is SGDLS, CDR2 YYNGEE.

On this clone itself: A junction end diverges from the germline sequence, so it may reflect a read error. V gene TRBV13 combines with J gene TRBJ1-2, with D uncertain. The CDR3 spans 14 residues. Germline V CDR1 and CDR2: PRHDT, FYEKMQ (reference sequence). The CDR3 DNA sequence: TGTGCCAGCAGCTTAGGGGGAGTCAGACATGGCCACACCTTC. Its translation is CASSLGGVRHGHTF.

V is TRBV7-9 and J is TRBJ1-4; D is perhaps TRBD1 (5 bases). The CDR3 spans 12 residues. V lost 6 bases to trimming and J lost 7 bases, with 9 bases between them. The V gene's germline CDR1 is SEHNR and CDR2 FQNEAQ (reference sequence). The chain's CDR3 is CASRRDSEKLFF. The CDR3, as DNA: TGTGCCAGCAGGAGAGACAGTGAAAAACTGTTTTTT.

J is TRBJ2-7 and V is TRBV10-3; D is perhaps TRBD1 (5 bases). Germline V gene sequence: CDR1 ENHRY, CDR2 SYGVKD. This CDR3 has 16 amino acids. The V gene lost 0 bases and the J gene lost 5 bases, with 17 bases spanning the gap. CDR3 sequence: CAISESYGVGVHEQYF. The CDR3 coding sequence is TGTGCCATCAGTGAGTCGTACGGTGTAGGGGTCCACGAGCAGTACTTC.

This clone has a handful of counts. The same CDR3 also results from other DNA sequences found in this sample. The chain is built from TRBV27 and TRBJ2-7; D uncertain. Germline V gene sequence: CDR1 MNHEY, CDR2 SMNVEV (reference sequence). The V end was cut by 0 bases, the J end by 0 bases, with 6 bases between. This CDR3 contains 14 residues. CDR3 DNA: TGTGCCAGCAGTTTATCAGGGCCCTCCTACGAGCAGTACTTC. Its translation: CASSLSGPSYEQYF.

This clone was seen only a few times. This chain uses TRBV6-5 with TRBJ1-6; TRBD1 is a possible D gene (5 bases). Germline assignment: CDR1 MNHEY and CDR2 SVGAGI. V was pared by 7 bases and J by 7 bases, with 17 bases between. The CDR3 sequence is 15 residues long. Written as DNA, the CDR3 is TGTGCCAGCACCTTTTCGGCAGGGTCAAATTCACCCCTCCACTTT. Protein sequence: CASTFSAGSNSPLHF.

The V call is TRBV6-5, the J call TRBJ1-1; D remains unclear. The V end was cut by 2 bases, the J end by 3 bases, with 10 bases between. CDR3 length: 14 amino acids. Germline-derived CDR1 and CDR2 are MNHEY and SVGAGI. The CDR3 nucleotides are TGTGCCAGCAGTTACATCGTGTCTGACACTGAAGCTTTCTTT. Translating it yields CASSYIVSDTEAFF.

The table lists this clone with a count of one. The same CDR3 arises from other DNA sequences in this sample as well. The CDR3 loop reads CASSVSGTGYEKLFF. The CDR3 DNA reads as TGTGCCAGCAGCGTATCCGGGACAGGGTATGAAAAACTGTTTTTT. V is TRBV9 and J is TRBJ1-4, with 9 bases identical to TRBD1. Germline loops: CDR1 SGDLS, CDR2 YYNGEE. The CDR3 spans 15 residues. V shed 1 base, J shed 6 bases, and the junction held 4 bases outside the gene matches. Using reference TRBV9 and TRBJ1-4 for the parts outside the CDR3, the full variable domain is DSGVTQTPKHLITATGQRVTLRCSPRSGDLSVYWYQQSLDQGLQFLIQYYNGEERAKGNILERFSAQQFPDLHSELNLSSLELGDSALYFCASSVSGTGYEKLFFGSGTQLSVL.